These 3 T cell receptor beta chains came from one sample sequenced in a study of regulatory T cells in long-lasting Graves disease. Relying on iRepertoire HTBI primers and Arm-PCR of CDR3 regions, the team built TCR beta libraries. TCRdb reprocessed the multiplex PCR reads with MiXCR, giving one entry per CDR3 protein. The sample holds some 330,000 distinct CDR3 sequences, 10% to 15% seen once. Regarding time point: newly diagnosed GD, antithyroid drugs for less than 3 months. PBMCs were the source of the RNA used for TCR sequencing. These same data were also listed under a study on T cells in Graves' hyperthyroidism and ophthalmopathy.

Sequenced material: peripheral blood mononuclear cells (PBMCs), taken at new diagnosis, from a patient treated with antithyroid drugs. The receptors were gathered from a woman younger than 30 with Graves disease.

This clonotype was seen only a few times. V is TRBV6-1 and J is TRBJ2-6; D gene uncertain. V was trimmed by 5 bases and J by 3 bases, leaving 5 bases between them. Germline V gene sequence: CDR1 MNHNS, CDR2 SASEGT. The CDR3 consists of 13 residues. In DNA, the CDR3 is TGTGCCAGCAGTCAGCATGGGGCCAACGTCCTGACTTTC. Translating gives CASSQHGANVLTF.

The chain joins TRBV4-3 to TRBJ1-3, with D maybe TRBD1 (5 bases). This CDR3 is 16 amino acids long. With 4 bases removed from V and 2 bases from J, the gap between germline ends came to 15 bases. CDR1 is LGHNA and CDR2 is YSLEER in the germline V gene. The CDR3 loop is CASSPSRGSAGNTIYF. CDR3 DNA sequence: TGCGCCAGCAGCCCCTCCCGGGGGTCTGCTGGAAACACCATATATTTT.

This clonotype was seen many times. The chain combines TRBV28 with TRBJ2-1, with TRBD2 as a possible D gene (6 bases). Trimming removed 8 bases at V and 12 bases at J, with 32 bases between. Germline loops: CDR1 MDHEN, CDR2 SYDVKM. The CDR3 has 17 amino acids. The CDR3 spells CASYPRLGGTRGLRQFF. CDR3 nucleotide sequence: TGTGCCAGCTACCCCCGCCTAGGCGGGACGCGAGGTCTGCGGCAGTTCTTC. Drawing the rest from reference TRBV28 and TRBJ2-1, the complete variable domain is DVKVTQSSRYLVKRTGEKVFLECVQDMDHENMFWYRQDPGLGLRLIYFSYDVKMKEKGDIPEGYSVSREKKERFSLILESASTNQTSMYLCASYPRLGGTRGLRQFFGPGTRLTVL.